These 7 T cell receptor beta chains originate from one sample sequenced in a study of control samples from healthy donors and cancer patients. Sequenced by immunoSEQ multiplex PCR; TCRdb stores in-frame clones only, minus some. The data hold some 130,000 clones, with over 75% observed a single time. What was sequenced was blood. These receptors all come from a man between 35 and 55 years old in good health.

The gene calls are TRBV5-1 and TRBJ1-3; the match to TRBD1 covers 10 bases. The V gene end was trimmed by 3 bases and the J gene end by 1 base; junction bases not matched to a gene: 7. CDR1 is SGHRS and CDR2 is YFSETQ in the germline V gene. The CDR3 runs 17 residues. Written as DNA, the CDR3 is TGCGCCAGCAGCTCTAGACAGGGGGCGTCATCTGGAAACACCATATATTTT. Protein: CASSSRQGASSGNTIYF.

The CDR3 loop is CASSIGDLLNTEAFF. In DNA, the CDR3 is TGTGCCAGTAGTATAGGTGATTTGTTGAACACTGAAGCTTTCTTT. This chain connects TRBV19 to TRBJ1-1; no clear D. Per the germline V gene, CDR1 is LNHDA and CDR2 is SQIVND (reference sequence). V lost 1 base and J 0 bases, leaving 9 bases between the germline ends. The CDR3 length is 15 residues.

J is TRBJ2-5 and V is TRBV7-9; tentatively, D is TRBD1 or TRBD2 (5 bases each). Germline values: CDR1 SEHNR, CDR2 FQNEAQ (reference sequence). The CDR3 runs 16 residues. The germline V and J ends were trimmed by 5 bases and 5 bases, with 21 bases remaining between them. Written as DNA, the CDR3 is TGTGCCAGCAGCCCGAGAGGGTCAAGGGGTGTGGAGACCCAGTACTTC. Protein product: CASSPRGSRGVETQYF.

The chain uses TRBV7-9 and TRBJ2-5; D not resolved. V was clipped by 10 bases and J by 4 bases, with 16 bases between them. The CDR3 extends over 13 amino acids. Per the germline V gene, CDR1 is SEHNR and CDR2 is FQNEAQ (reference sequence). For the CDR3, the DNA is TGTGCCACGACGGACGCGACCGGAGAGACCCAGTACTTC. It encodes CATTDATGETQYF. The variable domain in full, completed from reference TRBV7-9 and TRBJ2-5, reads DTGVSQNPRHKITKRGQNVTFRCDPISEHNRLYWYRQTLGQGPEFLTYFQNEAQLEKSRLLSDRFSAERPKGSFSTLEIQRTEQGDSAMYLCATTDATGETQYFGPGTRLLVL.

This clone was found once. The CDR3 sequence is CASSTVKTGMAFF. In nucleotides, the CDR3 is TGTGCCAGCAGCACGGTCAAAACAGGGATGGCTTTCTTT. V gene TRBV28 combines with J gene TRBJ1-1, with D possibly matching TRBD1 (6 bases). CDR3 length equals 13 residues. V dropped 6 bases and J dropped 11 bases, with 19 bases sitting between them. In germline, CDR1 is MDHEN, CDR2 SYDVKM.

This clone was detected a few times. CDR3 residues: CASSQLTGTPNTEAFF. The CDR3 coding sequence is TGTGCCAGCAGCCAATTGACAGGGACCCCAAACACTGAAGCTTTCTTT. The chain joins TRBV5-4 to TRBJ1-1; 7 nucleotides align to TRBD1. From germline, CDR1 is SGHNT and CDR2 YYREEE (reference sequence). The length of the CDR3 is 16 residues. After removal of 4 bases from V and 2 bases from J, the junction contained 11 bases not matched to a gene. The variable domain in full, with the rest retrieved from reference TRBV5-4 and TRBJ1-1, is ETGVTQSPTHLIKTRGQQVTLRCSSQSGHNTVSWYQQALGQGPQFIFQYYREEENGRGNFPPRFSGLQFPNYSSELNVNALELDDSALYLCASSQLTGTPNTEAFFGQGTRLTVV.

The rearrangement links TRBV5-1 to TRBJ2-1; D not resolved. Trimming stripped 4 bases from V and 7 bases from J, with 18 bases between. This CDR3 contains 15 residues. Germline V gives CDR1 SGHRS, CDR2 YFSETQ. CDR3 protein: CASSQGLPASNEQFF. Written as DNA, the CDR3 is TGCGCCAGCAGCCAAGGGTTGCCAGCCTCGAATGAGCAGTTCTTC. Filled out from reference TRBV5-1 and TRBJ2-1, the complete variable domain reads KAGVTQTPRYLIKTRGQQVTLSCSPISGHRSVSWYQQTPGQGLQFLFEYFSETQRNKGNFPGRFSGRQFSNSRSEMNVSTLELGDSALYLCASSQGLPASNEQFFGPGTRLTVL.